This TCR beta chain was observed in a study of OX40 agonist ivuxolimab in advanced cancers. Repertoires were generated with immunoSEQ multiplex PCR, while TCRdb's copy carries only in-frame clones and drops some. The sample contains about 47,000 clones, approximately 86% of which appear only once. This CDR3 is 12 amino acids long. The germline CDR1 and CDR2 sequences are SGHRS and YFSETQ. The germline V and J ends were trimmed by 1 base and 6 bases, with 7 bases remaining between them. The J gene is TRBJ1-1, the V gene TRBV5-1; D is perhaps TRBD1 (5 bases). The starting material was CD4+ or CD8+ T cells sorted from blood, obtained in a trial of the OX40 agonist ivuxolimab. The sequence was collected from an adult with an advanced solid tumor such as melanoma, head and neck, liver or kidney cancer. CDR3 sequence: CASSLSGPEAFF. As DNA, the CDR3 is TGCGCCAGCAGCTTGTCAGGGCCTGAAGCTTTCTTT.